One sample yielded the 5 T cell receptor beta chains listed below, sequenced in a study of technical replicates of blood from several donors. Measured with immunoSEQ multiplex PCR; TCRdb has only the in-frame clones, and not every one. The table includes some 77,000 clones, roughly 91% detected once. Material: T cells isolated from PBMCs. These receptors were obtained from a human donor in good health.

This clone has only one observation. This chain connects TRBV11-3 to TRBJ2-5; 7 nucleotides match TRBD2. This CDR3 is built from 15 residues. V trimming: 2 bases; J trimming: 4 bases; junction bases outside the gene matches: 7. Germline CDR1 reads SGHNT; CDR2 reads YENEEA. The CDR3 region is CASSLSPAGVETQYF. The CDR3 bases are TGTGCCAGCAGCTTATCCCCTGCGGGAGTAGAGACCCAGTACTTC.

V and J are TRBV6-4 and TRBJ2-7; 9 nucleotides line up with TRBD1. With 8 bases clipped from V and 4 bases from J, the junction kept 9 bases outside the gene matches. The CDR3 is 14 amino acids. The germline gives CDR1 MRHNA, CDR2 SNTAGT. CDR3 in DNA: TGTGCCAGCCCAGGGACAGGGTGGAAATACGAGCAGTACTTC. Its translation: CASPGTGWKYEQYF.

This sequence joins TRBV5-4 and TRBJ2-7; D ambiguous. This CDR3 is 12 amino acids long. Looked up from germline, CDR1 is SGHNT and CDR2 is YYREEE (reference sequence). V gave up 4 bases and J gave up 4 bases, with 9 bases separating them. CDR3 loop: CASSHDLYEQYF. The CDR3 DNA reads TGTGCCAGCAGCCATGACTTATACGAGCAGTACTTC. The full variable domain, rest sourced from reference TRBV5-4 and TRBJ2-7, is ETGVTQSPTHLIKTRGQQVTLRCSSQSGHNTVSWYQQALGQGPQFIFQYYREEENGRGNFPPRFSGLQFPNYSSELNVNALELDDSALYLCASSHDLYEQYFGPGTRLTVT.

The genes are TRBV19 and TRBJ2-7; 7 bases agree with TRBD2. This CDR3 region has 13 residues. Germline CDR1 reads LNHDA; CDR2 reads SQIVND (reference sequence). V shed 7 bases, J shed 2 bases, and the junction held 5 bases outside the gene matches. The CDR3 DNA reads as TGTGCCAGTAAGGCTAGCGGACCCTACGAGCAGTACTTC. Protein sequence: CASKASGPYEQYF.

This clone was seen a single time. The chain is built from TRBV29-1 and TRBJ1-3, with 7 bases matching TRBD1. The length of the CDR3 is 14 residues. The V gene's germline CDR1 is SQVTM and CDR2 ANQGSEA. J was trimmed by 1 base and V by 4 bases; bases with no gene match: 4. In DNA form, the CDR3 reads TGCAGCGTTGCACCGGGACAGTCTGGAAACACCATATATTTT. It is translated as CSVAPGQSGNTIYF.